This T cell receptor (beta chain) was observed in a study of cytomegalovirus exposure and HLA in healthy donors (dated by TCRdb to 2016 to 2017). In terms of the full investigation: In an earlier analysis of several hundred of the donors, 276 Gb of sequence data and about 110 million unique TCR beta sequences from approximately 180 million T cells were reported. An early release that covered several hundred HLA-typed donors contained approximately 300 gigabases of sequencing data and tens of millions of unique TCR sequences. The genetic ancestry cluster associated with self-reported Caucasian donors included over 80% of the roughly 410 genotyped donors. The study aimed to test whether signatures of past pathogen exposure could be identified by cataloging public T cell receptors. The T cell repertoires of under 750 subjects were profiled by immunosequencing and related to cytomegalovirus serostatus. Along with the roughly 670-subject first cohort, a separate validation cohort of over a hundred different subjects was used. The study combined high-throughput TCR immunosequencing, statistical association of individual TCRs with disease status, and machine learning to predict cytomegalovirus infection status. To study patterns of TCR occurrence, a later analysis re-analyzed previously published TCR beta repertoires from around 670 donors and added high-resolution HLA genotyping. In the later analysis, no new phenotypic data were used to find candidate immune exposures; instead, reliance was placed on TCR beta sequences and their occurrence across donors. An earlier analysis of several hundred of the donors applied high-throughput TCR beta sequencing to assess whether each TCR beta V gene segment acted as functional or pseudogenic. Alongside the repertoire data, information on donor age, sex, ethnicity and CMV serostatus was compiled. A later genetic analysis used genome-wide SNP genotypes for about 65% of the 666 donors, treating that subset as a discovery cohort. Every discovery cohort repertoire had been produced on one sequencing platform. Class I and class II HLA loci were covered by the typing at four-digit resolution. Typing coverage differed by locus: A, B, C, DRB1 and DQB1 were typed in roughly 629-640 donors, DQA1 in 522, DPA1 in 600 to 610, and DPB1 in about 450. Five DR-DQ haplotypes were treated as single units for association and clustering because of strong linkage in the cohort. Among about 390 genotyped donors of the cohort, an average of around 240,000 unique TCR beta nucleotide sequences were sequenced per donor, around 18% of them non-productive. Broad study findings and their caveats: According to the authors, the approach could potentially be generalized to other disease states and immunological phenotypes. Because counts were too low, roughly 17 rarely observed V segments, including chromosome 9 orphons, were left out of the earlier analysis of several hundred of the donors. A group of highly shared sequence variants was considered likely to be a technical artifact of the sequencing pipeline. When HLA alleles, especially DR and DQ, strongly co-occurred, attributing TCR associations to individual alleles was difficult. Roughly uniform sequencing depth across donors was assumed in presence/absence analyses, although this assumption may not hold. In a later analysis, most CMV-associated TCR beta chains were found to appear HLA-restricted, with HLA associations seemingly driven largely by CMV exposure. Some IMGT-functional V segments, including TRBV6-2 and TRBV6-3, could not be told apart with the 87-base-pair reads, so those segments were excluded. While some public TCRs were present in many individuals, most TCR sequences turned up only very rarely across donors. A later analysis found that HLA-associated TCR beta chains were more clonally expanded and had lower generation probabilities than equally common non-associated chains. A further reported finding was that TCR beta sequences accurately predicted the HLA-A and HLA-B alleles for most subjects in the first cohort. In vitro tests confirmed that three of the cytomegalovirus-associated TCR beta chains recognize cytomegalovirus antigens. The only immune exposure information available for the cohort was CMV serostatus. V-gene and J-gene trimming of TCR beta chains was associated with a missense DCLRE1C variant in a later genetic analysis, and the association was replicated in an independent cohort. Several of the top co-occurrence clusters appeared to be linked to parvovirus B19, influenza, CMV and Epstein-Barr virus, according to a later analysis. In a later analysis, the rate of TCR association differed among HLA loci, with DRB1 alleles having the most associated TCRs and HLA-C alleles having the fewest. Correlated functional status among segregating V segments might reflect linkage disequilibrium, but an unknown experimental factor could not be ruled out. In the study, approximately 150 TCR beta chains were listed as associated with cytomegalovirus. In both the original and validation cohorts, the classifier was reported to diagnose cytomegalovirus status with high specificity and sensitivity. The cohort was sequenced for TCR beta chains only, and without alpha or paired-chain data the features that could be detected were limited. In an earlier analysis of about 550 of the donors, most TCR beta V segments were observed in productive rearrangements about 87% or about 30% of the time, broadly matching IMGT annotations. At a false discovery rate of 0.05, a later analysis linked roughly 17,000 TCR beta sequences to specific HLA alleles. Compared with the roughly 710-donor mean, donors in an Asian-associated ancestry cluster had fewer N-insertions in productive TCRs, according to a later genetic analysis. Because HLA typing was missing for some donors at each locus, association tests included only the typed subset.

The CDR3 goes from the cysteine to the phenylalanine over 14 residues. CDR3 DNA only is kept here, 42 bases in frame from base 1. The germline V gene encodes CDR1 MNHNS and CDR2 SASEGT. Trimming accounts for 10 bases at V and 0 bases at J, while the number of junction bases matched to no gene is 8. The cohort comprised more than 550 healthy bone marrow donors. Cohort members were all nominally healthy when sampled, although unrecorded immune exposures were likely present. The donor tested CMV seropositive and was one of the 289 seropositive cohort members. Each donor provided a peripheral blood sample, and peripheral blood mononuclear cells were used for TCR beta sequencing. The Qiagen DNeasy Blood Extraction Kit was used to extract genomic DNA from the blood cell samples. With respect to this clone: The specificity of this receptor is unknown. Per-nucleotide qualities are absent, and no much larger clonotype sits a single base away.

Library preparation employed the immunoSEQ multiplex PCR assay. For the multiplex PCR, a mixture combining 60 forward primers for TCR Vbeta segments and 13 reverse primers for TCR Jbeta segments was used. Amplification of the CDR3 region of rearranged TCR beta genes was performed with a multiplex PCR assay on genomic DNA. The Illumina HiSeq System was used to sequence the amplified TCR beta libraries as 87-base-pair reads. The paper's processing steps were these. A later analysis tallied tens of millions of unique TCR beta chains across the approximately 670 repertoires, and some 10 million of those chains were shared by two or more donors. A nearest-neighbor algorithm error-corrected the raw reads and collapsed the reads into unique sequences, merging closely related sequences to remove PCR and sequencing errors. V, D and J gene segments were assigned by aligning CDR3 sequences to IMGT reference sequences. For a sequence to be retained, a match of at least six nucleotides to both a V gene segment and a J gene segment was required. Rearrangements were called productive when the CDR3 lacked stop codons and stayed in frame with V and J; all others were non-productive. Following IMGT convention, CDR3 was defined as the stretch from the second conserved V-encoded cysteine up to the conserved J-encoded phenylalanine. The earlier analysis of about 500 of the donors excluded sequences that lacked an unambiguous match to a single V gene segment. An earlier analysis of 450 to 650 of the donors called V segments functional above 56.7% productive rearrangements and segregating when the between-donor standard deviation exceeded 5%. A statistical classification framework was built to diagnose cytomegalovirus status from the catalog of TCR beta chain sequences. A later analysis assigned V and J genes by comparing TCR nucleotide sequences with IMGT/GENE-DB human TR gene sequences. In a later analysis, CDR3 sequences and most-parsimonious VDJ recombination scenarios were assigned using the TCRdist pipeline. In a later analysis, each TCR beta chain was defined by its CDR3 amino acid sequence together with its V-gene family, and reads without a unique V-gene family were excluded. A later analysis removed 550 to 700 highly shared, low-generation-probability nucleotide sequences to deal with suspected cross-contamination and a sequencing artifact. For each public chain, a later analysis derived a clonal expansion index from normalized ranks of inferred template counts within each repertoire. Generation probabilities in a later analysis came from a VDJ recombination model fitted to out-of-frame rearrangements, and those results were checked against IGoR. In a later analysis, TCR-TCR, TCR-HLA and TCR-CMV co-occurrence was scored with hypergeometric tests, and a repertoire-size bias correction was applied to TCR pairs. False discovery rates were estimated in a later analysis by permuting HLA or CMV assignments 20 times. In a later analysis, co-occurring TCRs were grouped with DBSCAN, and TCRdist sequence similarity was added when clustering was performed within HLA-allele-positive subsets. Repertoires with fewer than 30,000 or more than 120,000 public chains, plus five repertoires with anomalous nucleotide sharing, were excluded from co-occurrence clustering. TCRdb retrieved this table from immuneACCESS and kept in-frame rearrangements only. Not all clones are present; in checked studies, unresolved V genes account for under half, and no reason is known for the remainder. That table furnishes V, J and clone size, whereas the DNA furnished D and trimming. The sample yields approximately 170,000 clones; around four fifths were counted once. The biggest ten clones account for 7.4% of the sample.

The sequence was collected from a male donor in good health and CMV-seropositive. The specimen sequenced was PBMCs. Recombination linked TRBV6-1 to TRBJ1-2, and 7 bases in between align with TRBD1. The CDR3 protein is CATIRTGTNYGYTF. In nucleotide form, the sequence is TGTGCCACCATAAGGACAGGTACTAACTATGGCTACACCTTC.